Sequencing of this T cell receptor (beta chain) was carried out in a study of blood T cell repertoires in COVID-19. Study information: The origin of the acute and convalescent COVID-19 samples was the United States, Italy and Spain. Sources were T cells, B-cell-depleted T cells, or PBMCs; the material itself was cDNA or gDNA.

From germline, CDR1 is MNHEY and CDR2 SMNVEV (reference sequence). V shed 3 bases and J 4 bases; nucleotides not matched to a gene: 1. There are 14 residues in the CDR3. In the authors' methods: For nucleated cells, counts were estimated from reference gene primer amplification. Profiled with immunoSEQ multiplex PCR; TCRdb holds only in-frame clones, not every one. The DNA gave D and trimming, while V, J and clone size come from that table. The sample has over 150,000 clones; approximately 83% are singletons. This chain uses TRBV27 with TRBJ1-3, with 9 bases fitting TRBD1. The sequenced material came from peripheral blood. The receptor was isolated from a woman older than 75 with acute or convalescent COVID-19. The CDR3 DNA reads TGTGCCAGCAGTTTGGACAGGGGCGGAAACACCATATATTTT. It is translated as CASSLDRGGNTIYF.